This TCR beta chain is from a study of CD8 T cells in Susac syndrome. CDR3 size: 14 residues. Trimming cost V 4 bases and J 0 bases, with 7 bases left between them. The germline V gene has CDR1 SGHRS and CDR2 YFSETQ. CD8+ and CD4+ T cells circulating in blood were sequenced for TCR beta. Controls were healthy donors chosen to match patients in age and sex. Negative isolation was used for CD8+ and CD4+ T cells, and FACS enrichment was applied to TEMRA cells. With random hexamers, reverse transcription was performed on about 0.45 to 1 ug of RNA. TCRdb re-called the immunoSEQ multiplex PCR reads through MiXCR, storing one row per CDR3 protein. The sample holds 150,000 to 200,000 distinct CDR3 sequences, 90% to 95% seen once.

The gene calls are TRBV5-1 and TRBJ2-2; D gene unclear. The source of this sequence is a human donor in good health. The source material was CD4+ T cells from PBMCs. DNA of the CDR3: TGCGCCAGCAGCGAACGAACGAACACCGGGGAGCTGTTTTTT. Its protein is CASSERTNTGELFF.